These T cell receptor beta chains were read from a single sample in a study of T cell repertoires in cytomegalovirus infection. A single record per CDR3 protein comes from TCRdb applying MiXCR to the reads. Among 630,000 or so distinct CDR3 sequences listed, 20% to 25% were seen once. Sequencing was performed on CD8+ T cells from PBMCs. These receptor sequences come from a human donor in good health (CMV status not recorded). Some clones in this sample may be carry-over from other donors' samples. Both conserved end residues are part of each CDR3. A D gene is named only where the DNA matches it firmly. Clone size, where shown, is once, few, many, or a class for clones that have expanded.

cdr3_aa: CSVEGKGASYNEQFF
cdr3_nt: TGCAGCGTTGAAGGAAAGGGAGCGTCCTACAATGAGCAGTTCTTC
j_call: TRBJ2-1
clone_size: -
d_call: -
v_call: TRBV29-1

cdr3_aa: CASSLTYGTGVYEQYF
cdr3_nt: TGTGCTAGCAGCTTAACCTATGGGACAGGAGTCTACGAGCAGTACTTC
j_call: TRBJ2-7
clone_size: few
d_call: TRBD1
v_call: TRBV7-7

cdr3_aa: CASSLLRARNTEAFF
cdr3_nt: TGTGCCAGCAGCTTACTGAGGGCCCGGAACACTGAAGCTTTCTTT
j_call: TRBJ1-1
clone_size: -
d_call: -
v_call: TRBV7-3

cdr3_aa: CASSQWGGEQYF
cdr3_nt: TGTGCCAGCAGCCAATGGGGAGGCGAGCAGTACTTC
j_call: TRBJ2-7
clone_size: -
d_call: -
v_call: TRBV14

cdr3_aa: CSVEARGSADFFGTF
cdr3_nt: TGCAGCGTTGAAGCCCGAGGATCCGCTGATTTTTTTGGAACCTTC
j_call: TRBJ1-2
clone_size: few
d_call: -
v_call: TRBV29-1

cdr3_aa: CAIEHGSYEQYF
cdr3_nt: TGTGCCATTGAACACGGCTCCTACGAGCAGTACTTC
j_call: TRBJ2-7
clone_size: -
d_call: -
v_call: TRBV2

cdr3_aa: CASSQTQTSSYNEQFF
cdr3_nt: TGTGCCAGCAGCCAAACGCAGACGAGCTCCTACAATGAGCAGTTCTTC
j_call: TRBJ2-1
clone_size: -
d_call: -
v_call: TRBV4-2

cdr3_aa: CASSSDRGLAGESTDTQYF
cdr3_nt: TGTGCCAGCAGTTCTGACAGGGGCCTAGCGGGGGAGAGCACAGATACGCAGTATTTT
j_call: TRBJ2-3
clone_size: many
d_call: TRBD2
v_call: TRBV28

cdr3_aa: CASSQNRGHNEQFF
cdr3_nt: TGTGCCAGCAGCCAGAACAGGGGGCACAATGAGCAGTTCTTC
j_call: TRBJ2-1
clone_size: -
d_call: TRBD1
v_call: TRBV11-3

cdr3_aa: CASSLAWGEGNEQFF
cdr3_nt: TGTGCTAGCAGCTTAGCGTGGGGGGAAGGCAATGAGCAGTTCTTC
j_call: TRBJ2-1
clone_size: few
d_call: -
v_call: TRBV7-6

cdr3_aa: CASSYSDTYYGYTF
cdr3_nt: TGTGCCAGCAGTTACTCGGACACCTACTATGGCTACACCTTC
j_call: TRBJ1-2
clone_size: -
d_call: -
v_call: TRBV6-2/TRBV6-3

cdr3_aa: CASRGGRLNTEAFF
cdr3_nt: TGTGCCAGCAGGGGGGGACGGTTGAACACTGAAGCTTTCTTT
j_call: TRBJ1-1
clone_size: -
d_call: -
v_call: TRBV2

cdr3_aa: CASSIYRGNTEAFF
cdr3_nt: TGTGCCAGTAGTATTTACAGGGGGAACACTGAAGCTTTCTTT
j_call: TRBJ1-1
clone_size: few
d_call: TRBD1
v_call: TRBV19

cdr3_aa: CASSLRPRGWEYGYTF
cdr3_nt: TGTGCCAGCAGTTTACGCCCTCGGGGATGGGAATATGGCTACACCTTC
j_call: TRBJ1-2
clone_size: few
d_call: -
v_call: TRBV28

cdr3_aa: CSAPVGGIYNEQFF
cdr3_nt: TGCAGTGCTCCTGTCGGGGGCATCTACAATGAGCAGTTCTTC
j_call: TRBJ2-1
clone_size: -
d_call: -
v_call: TRBV20-1

cdr3_aa: CASSFLAESSYNEQFF
cdr3_nt: TGTGCCAGCAGTTTCTTGGCGGAGAGCTCCTACAATGAGCAGTTCTTC
j_call: TRBJ2-1
clone_size: many
d_call: -
v_call: TRBV28

cdr3_aa: CSARDREVLSTGELFF
cdr3_nt: TGCAGTGCTAGAGATCGGGAAGTCTTGAGCACCGGGGAGCTGTTTTTT
j_call: TRBJ2-2
clone_size: -
d_call: -
v_call: TRBV20-1

cdr3_aa: CASTQRASGGGNEQFF
cdr3_nt: TGTGCCAGCACCCAAAGGGCCAGCGGGGGGGGAAATGAGCAGTTCTTC
j_call: TRBJ2-1
clone_size: -
d_call: TRBD2
v_call: TRBV7-9

cdr3_aa: CASSYFTGGNEQFF
cdr3_nt: TGTGCCAGCAGTTATTTTACAGGGGGCAATGAGCAGTTCTTC
j_call: TRBJ2-1
clone_size: -
d_call: TRBD1
v_call: TRBV27

cdr3_aa: CATSARSSYGYTF
cdr3_nt: TGTGCCACCAGCGCACGAAGTAGCTATGGCTACACCTTC
j_call: TRBJ1-2
clone_size: few
d_call: -
v_call: TRBV24-1

cdr3_aa: CASSLPGQVGNTIYF
cdr3_nt: TGTGCCAGCAGCTTACCGGGGCAGGTTGGAAACACCATATATTTT
j_call: TRBJ1-3
clone_size: few
d_call: -
v_call: TRBV7-9

cdr3_aa: CASSLFSGGLYEQYF
cdr3_nt: TGTGCCAGCAGTTTATTTAGCGGTGGGTTATACGAGCAGTACTTC
j_call: TRBJ2-7
clone_size: -
d_call: -
v_call: TRBV27

cdr3_aa: CSVEEAGQAIYEQYF
cdr3_nt: TGCAGCGTTGAAGAGGCGGGACAGGCCATTTACGAGCAGTACTTC
j_call: TRBJ2-7
clone_size: -
d_call: TRBD1
v_call: TRBV29-1

cdr3_aa: CASSPQGLRTYEQYF
cdr3_nt: TGTGCCAGCAGCCCGCAGGGCCTTAGAACCTACGAGCAGTACTTC
j_call: TRBJ2-7
clone_size: -
d_call: -
v_call: TRBV5-5

cdr3_aa: CSAITRETGELFF
cdr3_nt: TGCAGTGCCATCACCCGGGAGACCGGGGAGCTGTTTTTT
j_call: TRBJ2-2
clone_size: few
d_call: -
v_call: TRBV20-1

cdr3_aa: CASSPNRDAFEQFF
cdr3_nt: TGTGCCAGCAGTCCTAACCGGGACGCCTTTGAGCAGTTCTTC
j_call: TRBJ2-1
clone_size: few
d_call: -
v_call: TRBV5-6

cdr3_aa: CASRLPGLTVLADTQYF
cdr3_nt: TGTGCCAGCAGGCTACCTGGACTGACAGTTCTCGCAGATACGCAGTATTTT
j_call: TRBJ2-3
clone_size: few
d_call: -
v_call: TRBV7-9

cdr3_aa: CASSLGTSHTGNTIYF
cdr3_nt: TGTGCCAGCAGCTTAGGGACGAGTCACACTGGAAACACCATATATTTT
j_call: TRBJ1-3
clone_size: many
d_call: -
v_call: TRBV7-2

cdr3_aa: CASSSPPDRRYQETQYF
cdr3_nt: TGTGCCAGCAGCTCTCCCCCGGACAGGAGGTACCAAGAGACCCAGTACTTC
j_call: TRBJ2-5
clone_size: few
d_call: TRBD1
v_call: TRBV7-8

cdr3_aa: CASSSSARGADTQYF
cdr3_nt: TGTGCCAGCAGTTCCTCCGCTCGCGGAGCAGATACGCAGTATTTT
j_call: TRBJ2-3
clone_size: few
d_call: -
v_call: TRBV6-2/TRBV6-3

cdr3_aa: CASSLEGQGFRETQYF
cdr3_nt: TGTGCCAGCAGCTTGGAGGGACAGGGATTCCGAGAGACCCAGTACTTC
j_call: TRBJ2-5
clone_size: few
d_call: TRBD1
v_call: TRBV5-5

cdr3_aa: CASSSRRGTYEQYF
cdr3_nt: TGTGCCAGCAGCTCCCGCAGGGGGACCTACGAGCAGTACTTC
j_call: TRBJ2-7
clone_size: -
d_call: TRBD1
v_call: TRBV5-6

cdr3_aa: CASAAVFMNTEAFF
cdr3_nt: TGTGCCAGCGCGGCAGTGTTTATGAACACTGAAGCTTTCTTT
j_call: TRBJ1-1
clone_size: few
d_call: -
v_call: TRBV28

cdr3_aa: CASSLRFGAYNEQFF
cdr3_nt: TGTGCCAGCAGTTTGCGGTTTGGAGCCTACAATGAGCAGTTCTTC
j_call: TRBJ2-1
clone_size: few
d_call: -
v_call: TRBV28

cdr3_aa: CASSVRGGTEAFF
cdr3_nt: TGTGCCAGCAGCGTAAGGGGGGGCACTGAAGCTTTCTTT
j_call: TRBJ1-1
clone_size: -
d_call: -
v_call: TRBV9

cdr3_aa: CASSGSAGELFF
cdr3_nt: TGTGCCAGCAGTGGGTCCGCCGGGGAGCTGTTTTTT
j_call: TRBJ2-2
clone_size: -
d_call: -
v_call: TRBV9

cdr3_aa: CATWTEFDAGNTIYF
cdr3_nt: TGTGCCACCTGGACAGAGTTTGATGCTGGAAACACCATATATTTT
j_call: TRBJ1-3
clone_size: -
d_call: -
v_call: TRBV7-4

cdr3_aa: CASSMRTHLHGANEQFF
cdr3_nt: TGTGCCAGTAGTATGAGGACCCACCTTCACGGGGCCAATGAGCAGTTCTTC
j_call: TRBJ2-1
clone_size: -
d_call: -
v_call: TRBV19

cdr3_aa: CASNNEETAGELFF
cdr3_nt: TGTGCCAGTAATAATGAGGAAACGGCCGGGGAGCTGTTTTTT
j_call: TRBJ2-2
clone_size: -
d_call: -
v_call: TRBV12-3/TRBV12-4

cdr3_aa: CVSSSGLAGGGNNEQFF
cdr3_nt: TGTGTCAGCAGCTCTGGACTAGCGGGGGGGGGGAACAATGAGCAGTTCTTC
j_call: TRBJ2-1
clone_size: -
d_call: TRBD2
v_call: TRBV13

cdr3_aa: CASSVYRGPHTEAFF
cdr3_nt: TGTGCCAGCAGCGTTTACAGGGGTCCTCACACTGAAGCTTTCTTT
j_call: TRBJ1-1
clone_size: many
d_call: TRBD1
v_call: TRBV7-2

cdr3_aa: CASSFGGPMAQYF
cdr3_nt: TGTGCCAGCAGCTTCGGGGGGCCCATGGCGCAGTATTTT
j_call: TRBJ2-3
clone_size: many
d_call: -
v_call: TRBV7-8

cdr3_aa: CSAPRGIEQFF
cdr3_nt: TGCAGCGCGCCTAGGGGAATTGAGCAGTTCTTC
j_call: TRBJ2-1
clone_size: few
d_call: -
v_call: TRBV29-1

cdr3_aa: CASSSPVAGADSYEQFF
cdr3_nt: TGTGCCAGCAGTTCCCCCGTTGCGGGGGCCGATTCCTATGAGCAGTTCTTC
j_call: TRBJ2-1
clone_size: many
d_call: -
v_call: TRBV28

cdr3_aa: CATSRGGGLTDTQYF
cdr3_nt: TGTGCCACCAGCAGAGGGGGGGGGCTCACAGATACGCAGTATTTT
j_call: TRBJ2-3
clone_size: once
d_call: -
v_call: TRBV15

cdr3_aa: CASSSRDRGSDTQYF
cdr3_nt: TGTGCCAGCAGTTCCAGGGACAGGGGGTCAGATACGCAGTATTTT
j_call: TRBJ2-3
clone_size: many
d_call: TRBD1
v_call: TRBV12-3/TRBV12-4

cdr3_aa: CASSYSGLAGYNEQFF
cdr3_nt: TGTGCCAGCAGTTACTCGGGGCTAGCGGGTTACAATGAGCAGTTCTTC
j_call: TRBJ2-1
clone_size: few
d_call: TRBD2
v_call: TRBV6-6

cdr3_aa: CASSLAQQGMFF
cdr3_nt: TGTGCCAGCAGTTTGGCGCAACAGGGGATGTTCTTC
j_call: TRBJ2-1
clone_size: -
d_call: TRBD1
v_call: TRBV6-1